Shown below are 15 T cell receptor beta chains from a single sample sequenced in a study of molecular identifiers for immune sequencing clone quantification. Each CDR3 protein is one row after TCRdb ran MiXCR on the PCR reads. This repertoire shows approximately 590,000 distinct CDR3 sequences, 25% found once; its top ten account for 0.7% to 0.95%. Sample: naive CD8+ T cells from blood, with Jurkat cell RNA spiked in. Specified subset: FACS-sorted CD8+CD4-CCR7+CD45RA+ naive T cells. The receptor set was obtained from a human donor in good health. Some libraries in this study had Jurkat cell RNA spiked in.

This clonotype was picked up a small number of times. This chain connects TRBV18 to TRBJ2-3; 10 nucleotides agree with TRBD2. Germline lookup yields CDR1 KGHSH and CDR2 LQKENI. Trimming cost V 6 bases and J 0 bases; bases outside gene matches: 12. The CDR3 is made up of 18 amino acids. CDR3 in amino acids: CASSAGTSEHPSTDTQYF. CDR3 nucleotide sequence: TGTGCCAGCTCGGCAGGGACTAGCGAACATCCTAGCACAGATACGCAGTATTTT.

Of note for this clonotype: The DNA is left out, because the CDR3 cannot be placed on it with certainty; the CDR3 is given as TCRdb lists it. The chain carries TRBV28 and TRBJ2-7; TRBD1, the table's D call, lacks a check against the DNA. The CDR3 is 16 residues long, counting both termini. Per the germline V gene, CDR1 is MDHEN and CDR2 is SYDVKM. The CDR3 loop is CASSFGSGTASYERYF.

The J gene is TRBJ2-3, the V gene TRBV7-9; a possible D gene is TRBD2 (5 bases). In germline, CDR1 is SEHNR, CDR2 FQNEAQ (reference sequence). Trimming removed 5 bases at V and 4 bases at J, with 16 bases between. The CDR3 extends over 15 amino acids. The CDR3 DNA reads TGTGCCAGCAGCCAAGACCTAGCTGGGTCAGATACGCAGTATTTT. Residues: CASSQDLAGSDTQYF.

This clonotype was recorded at least ten times. V gene TRBV20-1 combines with J gene TRBJ2-7, with D possibly TRBD2 on 5 matching bases. Germline CDR1 reads DFQATT; CDR2 reads SNEGSKA (reference sequence). Trimming cost V 3 bases and J 2 bases, with 14 bases left between them. CDR3 length: 14 amino acids. CDR3 residues: CSASAAAVTYEQYF. CDR3 sequence (DNA): TGCAGTGCTAGCGCTGCAGCGGTTACCTACGAGCAGTACTTC.

About this clonotype: This sequence may be a read error, since a much larger clone differs from it by one base. The chain is built from TRBV6-2 or TRBV6-3 and TRBJ2-3; D may be TRBD2 (5 bases). The CDR3 has 12 residues. Germline CDR1 and CDR2: MNHEY and SVGEGT. The V end was cut by 6 bases, the J end by 7 bases, with 11 bases between. Here the CDR3 DNA reads TGTGCCAGCAGAGAGCGGTCCCATACGCAGTATTTT. Protein product: CASRERSHTQYF.

This clonotype was counted a few times. The V and J genes are TRBV4-3 and TRBJ2-7; 10 bases are a match to TRBD1. V was pared by 1 base and J by 4 bases, with 10 bases of the junction left unmatched. The CDR3 consists of 17 residues. From germline, CDR1 is LGHNA and CDR2 YSLEER. The CDR3 protein is CASSQASWTGGEYEQYF. The CDR3 nucleotides are TGCGCCAGCAGCCAAGCTTCCTGGACAGGGGGAGAGTACGAGCAGTACTTC.

With respect to this clonotype: The junction departs from the called germline gene at one end, perhaps through a read error. V gene TRBV20-1 combines with J gene TRBJ2-2; D is perhaps TRBD1 (6 bases). CDR1 is DFQATT and CDR2 is SNEGSKA in the germline V gene (reference sequence). The CDR3 covers 15 residues. CDR3 sequence (DNA): TGCAGTGCTAGAGATAGGGACGCAATTTCAGGGGAGCCGTTTTTT. It yields the protein CSARDRDAISGEPFF.

At least ten counts were recorded for this clonotype. The genes are TRBV7-6 and TRBJ1-1; TRBD1 might be the D (6 bases). The CDR3 covers 13 residues. The V end lost 9 bases, the J end lost 1 base, and 12 bases lay between the germline ends. CDR1 is SGHVS and CDR2 is FNYEAQ in the germline V gene. CDR3 residues: CARRTEKNTEAFF. The CDR3 DNA reads TGTGCCAGGAGGACAGAAAAGAACACTGAAGCTTTCTTT.

The V and J genes are TRBV27 and TRBJ1-4, with D uncertain. Germline V CDR1 and CDR2: MNHEY, SMNVEV (reference sequence). This CDR3 is 15 amino acids long. With 5 bases removed from V and 8 bases from J, the gap between germline ends came to 18 bases. CDR3 region: CASSPTGPPREKLFF. The CDR3 nucleotides are TGTGCCAGCAGTCCGACGGGTCCCCCGCGAGAAAAACTGTTTTTT.

Concerning this clonotype: This could be a read error, since a much larger clone is one nucleotide away. The chain is built from TRBV13 and TRBJ2-7, with a possible D match to TRBD1 (5 bases). Germline V lookup: CDR1 PRHDT, CDR2 FYEKMQ (reference sequence). This CDR3 has 13 residues. The CDR3 sequence is CTSSPRVPAEQYF. The CDR3 DNA reads as TGTACCAGCAGCCCCAGGGTACCCGCCGAGCAGTACTTC.

The V call is TRBV27, the J call TRBJ2-2; the match to TRBD1 covers 8 bases. Germline V gene data show CDR1 as MNHEY and CDR2 as SMNVEV (reference sequence). V lost 0 bases, J lost 4 bases, and 4 bases stayed unmatched. CDR3 length equals 16 residues. DNA of the CDR3: TGTGCCAGCAGTTTATCTGGACAGGGACCCACCGGGGAGCTGTTTTTT. This encodes CASSLSGQGPTGELFF.

This clonotype was seen many times. CDR3 DNA: TGTGCCAGCAGTAGAGGACAGTACACTGAAGCTTTCTTT. Encoded protein: CASSRGQYTEAFF. The chain recombines TRBV6-2 or TRBV6-3 with TRBJ1-1, with a tentative D call TRBD1 (6 bases). The CDR3 consists of 13 residues. Germline V gene lookup returns CDR1 MNHEY and CDR2 SVGEGT. Trimming shortened V by 5 bases and J by 3 bases, and 10 bases separated the two germline ends.

This clonotype has at least ten counts. This rearrangement joins TRBV7-9 to TRBJ2-2; the match to TRBD1 covers 7 bases. Trimming at V came to 3 bases and at J to 0 bases, leaving 4 bases not matched to a gene. This CDR3 has 16 residues. Looked up from germline, CDR1 is SEHNR and CDR2 is FQNEAQ (reference sequence). CDR3 loop: CASSFPGTANTGELFF. The CDR3 region has the DNA TGTGCCAGCAGCTTCCCCGGGACAGCGAACACCGGGGAGCTGTTTTTT.

The table lists this clonotype with a few counts. DNA of the CDR3: TGTGCCAGCAGCTTACGGACACCCGAGACATACGAGCAGTACTTC. It codes for CASSLRTPETYEQYF. The chain employs TRBV11-2 and TRBJ2-7; a weak D match, TRBD1 (5 bases). Trimming pared 2 bases from V and 4 bases from J, leaving 15 bases between. The CDR3 length is 15 residues. CDR1 SGHAT and CDR2 FQNNGV come from the germline V gene.

The rearrangement uses TRBV2 and TRBJ2-1; 7 bases are a match to TRBD2. The CDR3 has 15 amino acids. With 6 bases clipped from V and 4 bases from J, the junction kept 9 bases outside the gene matches. CDR1 and CDR2 (germline): SNHLY, FYNNEI. In DNA, the CDR3 is TGTGCCAGCAGGACGGGACTACTTATATACAATGAGCAGTTCTTC. It encodes CASRTGLLIYNEQFF.